This is a list of T cell receptor beta chains from one sample in a study of CD8 T cells in ankylosing spondylitis. TCRdb called the 5' RACE reads again in MiXCR, with one record for every CDR3 protein. Here the sample spans around 440,000 distinct CDR3 sequences, over 15% being singletons. The sequenced material came from blood, either unsorted or a sorted T cell fraction (not recorded which). These receptors originate from a male donor with ankylosing spondylitis. Both conserved end residues are part of each CDR3. The D gene is left open where the match is weak.

V,D,J,CDR3
TRBV7-9,TRBD2,TRBJ2-5,CASSYRLAGGQETQYF
TRBV2,-,TRBJ1-6,CASRPDTMGSPLHF
TRBV7-8,TRBD2,TRBJ2-7,CASSSHSTSGNYEQYF
TRBV6-2/TRBV6-3,-,TRBJ2-1,CASSYAGRPGDEQFF
TRBV27,TRBD2,TRBJ2-3,CASRVGLAGGYTDTQYF
TRBV5-1,TRBD2,TRBJ2-1,CASSSLAGAYNEQFF
TRBV11-2,-,TRBJ2-7,CASSLGQPIYEQYF
TRBV20-1,-,TRBJ2-3,CSARGVLRTDTQYF
TRBV11-2,TRBD1,TRBJ2-7,CASSVTTGMGEQYF
TRBV7-2,-,TRBJ1-5,CASSLGPDQPQHF
TRBV20-1,-,TRBJ1-4,CSAKDTLRATNEKLFF
TRBV12-3/TRBV12-4,-,TRBJ2-6,CASLTRGANVLTF
TRBV5-1,-,TRBJ2-3,CASSLQTSTDTQYF
TRBV30,-,TRBJ1-1,CAWTSGGATGAFF
TRBV5-1,-,TRBJ2-5,CASSGLSSETQYF
TRBV10-3,-,TRBJ1-1,CAISEYRTEAFF
TRBV11-2,-,TRBJ1-1,CASSPAPTTEAFF
TRBV12-3/TRBV12-4,-,TRBJ2-1,CASSYHNEQFF
TRBV4-1,TRBD2,TRBJ2-2,CASSQGRGGDNTGELFF
TRBV5-1,TRBD1,TRBJ1-2,CASSPNPGTDYGYTF
TRBV5-1,TRBD1,TRBJ1-2,CASSLGDREGGYTF
TRBV5-6,TRBD1,TRBJ2-6,CASSTTRDRFSGANVLTF
TRBV11-2,TRBD2,TRBJ2-3,CASRRHQREYTDTQYF
TRBV3-1,TRBD2,TRBJ2-3,CASSRGAGLADTQYF
TRBV7-8,TRBD1,TRBJ2-1,CASSKGTGGYNEQFF
TRBV10-3,TRBD2,TRBJ2-5,CATRTSGSTETQYF
TRBV6-1,-,TRBJ2-4,CASTKRGDPNIQYF
TRBV20-1,TRBD2,TRBJ2-1,CSAREVSGKTEQFF
TRBV5-1,-,TRBJ2-2,CASSSLPLTTNTGELFF
TRBV28,TRBD2,TRBJ2-7,CASSLGTSAAYEQYF
TRBV5-1,-,TRBJ2-7,CASSLSGAGSYEQYF
TRBV2,TRBD1,TRBJ1-6,CASSGGGGTGNSPLHF
TRBV14,-,TRBJ1-1,CASSQAVWQGNTEAFF
TRBV9,-,TRBJ2-1,CASSPEGTYNEQFF
TRBV9,-,TRBJ2-1,CASSVDGWDSYNEQFF
TRBV6-5,-,TRBJ1-2,CASSYSGPVNYGYTF
TRBV28,-,TRBJ2-1,CASKSRFNEQFF
TRBV28,TRBD1,TRBJ2-7,CASQGAFYEQYF
TRBV5-6,-,TRBJ1-2,CASSSRQGLAVGYTF
TRBV9,-,TRBJ2-6,CASSADRRSGANVLTF